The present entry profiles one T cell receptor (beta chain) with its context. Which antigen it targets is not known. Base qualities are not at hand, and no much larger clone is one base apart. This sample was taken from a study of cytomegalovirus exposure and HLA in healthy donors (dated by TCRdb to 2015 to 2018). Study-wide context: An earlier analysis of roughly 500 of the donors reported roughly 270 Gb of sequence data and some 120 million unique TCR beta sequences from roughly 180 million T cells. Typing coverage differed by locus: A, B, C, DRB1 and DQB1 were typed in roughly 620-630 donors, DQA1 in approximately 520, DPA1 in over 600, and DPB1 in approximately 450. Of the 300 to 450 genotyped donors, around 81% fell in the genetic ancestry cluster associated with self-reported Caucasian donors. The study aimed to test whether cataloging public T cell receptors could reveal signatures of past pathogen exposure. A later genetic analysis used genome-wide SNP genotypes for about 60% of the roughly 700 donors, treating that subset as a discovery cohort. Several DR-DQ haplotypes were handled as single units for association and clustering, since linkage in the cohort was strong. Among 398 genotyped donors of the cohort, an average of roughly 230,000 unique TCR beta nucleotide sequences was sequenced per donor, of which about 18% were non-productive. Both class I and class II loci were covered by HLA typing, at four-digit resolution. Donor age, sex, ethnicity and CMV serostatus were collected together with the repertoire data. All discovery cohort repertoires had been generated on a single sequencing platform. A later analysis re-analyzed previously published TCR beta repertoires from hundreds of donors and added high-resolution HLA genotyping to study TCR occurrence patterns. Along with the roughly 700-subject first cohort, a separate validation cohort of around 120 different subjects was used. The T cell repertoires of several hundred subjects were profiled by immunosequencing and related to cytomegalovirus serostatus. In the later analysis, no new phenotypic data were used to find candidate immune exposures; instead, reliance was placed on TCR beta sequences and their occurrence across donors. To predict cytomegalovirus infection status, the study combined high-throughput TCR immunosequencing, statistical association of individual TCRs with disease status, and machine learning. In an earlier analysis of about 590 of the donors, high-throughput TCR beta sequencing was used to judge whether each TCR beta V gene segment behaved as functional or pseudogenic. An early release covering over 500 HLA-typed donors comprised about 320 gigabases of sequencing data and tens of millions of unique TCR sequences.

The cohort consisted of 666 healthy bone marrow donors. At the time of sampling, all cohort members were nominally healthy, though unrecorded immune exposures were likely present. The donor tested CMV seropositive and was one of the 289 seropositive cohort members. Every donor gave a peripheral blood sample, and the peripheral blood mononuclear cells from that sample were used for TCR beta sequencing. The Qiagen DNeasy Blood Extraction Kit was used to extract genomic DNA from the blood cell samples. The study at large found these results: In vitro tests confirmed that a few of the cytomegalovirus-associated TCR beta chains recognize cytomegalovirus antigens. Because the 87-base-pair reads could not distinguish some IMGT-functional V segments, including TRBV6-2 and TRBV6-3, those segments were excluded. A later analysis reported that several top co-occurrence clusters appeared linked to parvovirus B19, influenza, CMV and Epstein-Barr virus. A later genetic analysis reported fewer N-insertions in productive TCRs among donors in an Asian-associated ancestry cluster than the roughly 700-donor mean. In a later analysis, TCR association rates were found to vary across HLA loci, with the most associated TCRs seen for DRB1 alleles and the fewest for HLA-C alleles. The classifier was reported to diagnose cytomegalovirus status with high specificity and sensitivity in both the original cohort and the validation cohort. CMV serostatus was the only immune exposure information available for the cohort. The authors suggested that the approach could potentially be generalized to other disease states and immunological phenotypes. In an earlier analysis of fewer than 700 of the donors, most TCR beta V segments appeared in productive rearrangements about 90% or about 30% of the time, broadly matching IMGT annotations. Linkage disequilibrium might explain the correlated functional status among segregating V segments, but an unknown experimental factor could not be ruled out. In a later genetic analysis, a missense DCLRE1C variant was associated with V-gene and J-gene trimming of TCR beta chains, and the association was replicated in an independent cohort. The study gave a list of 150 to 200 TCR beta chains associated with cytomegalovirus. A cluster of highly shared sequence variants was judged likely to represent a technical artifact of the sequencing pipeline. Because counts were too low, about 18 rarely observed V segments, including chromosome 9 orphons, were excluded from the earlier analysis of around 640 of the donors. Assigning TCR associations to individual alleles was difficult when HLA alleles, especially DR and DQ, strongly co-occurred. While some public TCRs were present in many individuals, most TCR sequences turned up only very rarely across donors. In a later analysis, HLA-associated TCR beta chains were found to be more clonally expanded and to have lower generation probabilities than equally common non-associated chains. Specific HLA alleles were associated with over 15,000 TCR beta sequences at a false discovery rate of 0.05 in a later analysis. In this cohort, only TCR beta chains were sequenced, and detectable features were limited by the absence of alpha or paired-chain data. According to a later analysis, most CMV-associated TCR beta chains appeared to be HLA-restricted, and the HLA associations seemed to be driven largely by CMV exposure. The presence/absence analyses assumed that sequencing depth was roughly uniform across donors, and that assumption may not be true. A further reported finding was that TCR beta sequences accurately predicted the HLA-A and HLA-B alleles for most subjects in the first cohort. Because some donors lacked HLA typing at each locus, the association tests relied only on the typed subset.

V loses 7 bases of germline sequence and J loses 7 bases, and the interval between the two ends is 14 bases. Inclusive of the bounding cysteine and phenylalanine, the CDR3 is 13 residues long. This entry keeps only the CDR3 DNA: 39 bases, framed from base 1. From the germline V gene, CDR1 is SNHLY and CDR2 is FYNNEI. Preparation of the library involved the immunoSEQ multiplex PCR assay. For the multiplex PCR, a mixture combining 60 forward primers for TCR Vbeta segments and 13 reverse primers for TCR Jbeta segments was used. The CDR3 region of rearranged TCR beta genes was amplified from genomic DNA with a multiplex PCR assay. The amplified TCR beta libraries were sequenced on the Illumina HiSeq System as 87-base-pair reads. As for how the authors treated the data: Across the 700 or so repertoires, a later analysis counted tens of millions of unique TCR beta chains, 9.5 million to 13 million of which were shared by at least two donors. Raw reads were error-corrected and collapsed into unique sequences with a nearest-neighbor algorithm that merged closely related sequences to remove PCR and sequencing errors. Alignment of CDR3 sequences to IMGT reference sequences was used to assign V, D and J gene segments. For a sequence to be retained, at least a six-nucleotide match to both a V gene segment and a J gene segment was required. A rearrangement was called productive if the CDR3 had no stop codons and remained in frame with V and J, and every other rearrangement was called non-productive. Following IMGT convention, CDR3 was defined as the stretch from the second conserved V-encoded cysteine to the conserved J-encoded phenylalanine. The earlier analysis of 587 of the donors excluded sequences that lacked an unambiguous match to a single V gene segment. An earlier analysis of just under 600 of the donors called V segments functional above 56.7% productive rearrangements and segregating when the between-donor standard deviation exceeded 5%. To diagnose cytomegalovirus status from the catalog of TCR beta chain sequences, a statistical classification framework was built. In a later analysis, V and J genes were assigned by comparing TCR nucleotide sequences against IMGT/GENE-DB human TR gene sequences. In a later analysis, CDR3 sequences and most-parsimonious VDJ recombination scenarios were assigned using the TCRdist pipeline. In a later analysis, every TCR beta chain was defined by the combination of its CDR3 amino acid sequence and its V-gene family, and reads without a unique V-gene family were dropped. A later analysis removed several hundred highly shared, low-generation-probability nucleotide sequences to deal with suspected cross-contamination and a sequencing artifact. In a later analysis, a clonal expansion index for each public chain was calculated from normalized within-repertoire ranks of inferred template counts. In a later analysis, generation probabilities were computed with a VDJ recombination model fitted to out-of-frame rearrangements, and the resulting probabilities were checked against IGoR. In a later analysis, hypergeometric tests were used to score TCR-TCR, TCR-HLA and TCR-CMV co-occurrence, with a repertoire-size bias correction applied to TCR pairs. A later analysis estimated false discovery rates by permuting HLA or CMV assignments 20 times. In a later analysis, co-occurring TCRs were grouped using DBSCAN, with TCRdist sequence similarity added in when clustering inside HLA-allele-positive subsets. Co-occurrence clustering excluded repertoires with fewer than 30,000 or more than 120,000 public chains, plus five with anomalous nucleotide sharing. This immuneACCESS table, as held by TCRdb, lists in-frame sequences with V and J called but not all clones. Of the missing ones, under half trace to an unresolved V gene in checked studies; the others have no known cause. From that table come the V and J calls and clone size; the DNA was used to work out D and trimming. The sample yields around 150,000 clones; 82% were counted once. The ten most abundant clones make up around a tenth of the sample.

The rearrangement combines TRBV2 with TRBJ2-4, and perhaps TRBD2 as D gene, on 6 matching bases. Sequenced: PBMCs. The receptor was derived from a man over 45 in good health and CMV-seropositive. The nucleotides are TGTGCCAGCATGGGTTATGGGAGGAACATTCAGTACTTC. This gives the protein CASMGYGRNIQYF.